This record looks at one T cell receptor beta chain sequence and its context. Germline CDR1 reads MNHNS; CDR2 reads SASEGT. This CDR3 contains 12 residues. Trimming shortened V by 6 bases and J by 0 bases, and 5 bases separated the two germline ends. The data originate from a study of CD8+ T cells in alopecia areata. Treatment in this sample: oral pan-JAK inhibitor, 5-10 mg twice daily. Extracted from the samples, RNA was reverse transcribed into cDNA to serve as the sequencing template. Data came from immunoSEQ multiplex PCR; TCRdb stores just in-frame clones and leaves some out. The sample gives 150,000 to 200,000 clones, 51% of which show up once; roughly 9.1% is in the top ten.

The TCR originated in a human donor with alopecia areata. The rearrangement uses TRBV6-1 and TRBJ1-1; D remains unclear. Sequencing used CD8+ T cells sorted from blood, obtained at week 52, from a patient treated with tofacitinib. For the CDR3, the DNA is TGTGCCAGCAGCCTAGTGAACACTGAAGCTTTCTTT. Amino acid sequence: CASSLVNTEAFF.